Sequencing of this TCR beta chain was carried out in a study of blood T cell repertoires in COVID-19. Study as a whole: The analysed material was cDNA or gDNA that came from T cells, B-cell-depleted T cells, or PBMCs.

Germline values: CDR1 WNHNN, CDR2 SYGVQD (reference sequence). Trimming took 2 bases from V and 2 from J, leaving 17 bases between them. This CDR3 is 17 amino acids long. As processed by the authors: By means of reference gene primer amplification, nucleated cell counts were estimated. Profiled with immunoSEQ multiplex PCR; TCRdb holds only in-frame clones, not every one. V and J calls and clone size are as listed in that table; D and trimming were resolved from the DNA. The data show about 73,000 clones, around four fifths seen once. In its sample, this clone was seen a few times. The TCR sequence derives from a man aged 55 to 70 with acute or convalescent COVID-19. Sequences were obtained from peripheral blood. The chain joins TRBV10-1 to TRBJ2-3; tentative D call: TRBD2 (5 bases). The CDR3 region is CASSETVSARYTDTQYF. CDR3 DNA: TGCGCCAGCAGTGAGACGGTTAGCGCAAGGTACACAGATACGCAGTATTTT.